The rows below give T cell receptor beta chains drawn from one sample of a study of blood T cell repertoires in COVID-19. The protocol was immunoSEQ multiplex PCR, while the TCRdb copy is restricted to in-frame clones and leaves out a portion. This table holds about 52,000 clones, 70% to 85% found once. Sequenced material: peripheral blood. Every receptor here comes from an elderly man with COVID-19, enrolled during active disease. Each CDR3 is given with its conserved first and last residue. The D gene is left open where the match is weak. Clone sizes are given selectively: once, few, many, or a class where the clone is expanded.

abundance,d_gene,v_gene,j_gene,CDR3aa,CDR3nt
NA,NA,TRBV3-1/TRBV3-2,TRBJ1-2,CASSQDVGGTTF,TGTGCCAGCAGCCAAGATGTGGGGGGAACAACCTTC
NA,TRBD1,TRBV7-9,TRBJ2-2,CASSSRGTRGGELFF,TGTGCCAGCAGCTCCAGGGGGACCAGAGGCGGGGAGCTGTTTTTT
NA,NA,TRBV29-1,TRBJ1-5,CSVGGGRGGGNQPQHF,TGCAGCGTTGGGGGGGGCAGGGGAGGTGGCAATCAGCCCCAGCATTTT
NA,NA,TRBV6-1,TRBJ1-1,CASSDRALNTEAFF,TGTGCCAGCAGTGACAGGGCGCTGAACACTGAAGCTTTCTTT
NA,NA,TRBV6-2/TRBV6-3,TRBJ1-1,CASRYEGGNTEAFF,TGTGCCAGCAGGTACGAGGGAGGGAACACTGAAGCTTTCTTT
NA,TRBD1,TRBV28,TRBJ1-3,CASRLGTGRGNTIYF,TGTGCCAGCCGCCTCGGGACAGGGAGAGGAAACACCATATATTTT
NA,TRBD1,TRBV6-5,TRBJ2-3,CASSRDRGRQYF,TGTGCCAGCAGTCGGGACAGGGGGCGGCAGTATTTT
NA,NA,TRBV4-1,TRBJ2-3,CASSQEAQYTSTDTQYF,TGCGCCAGCAGCCAAGAGGCACAGTATACTAGCACAGATACGCAGTATTTT
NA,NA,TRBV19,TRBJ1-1,CASSVTGSEAFF,TGTGCCAGTAGCGTTACAGGCTCTGAAGCTTTCTTT
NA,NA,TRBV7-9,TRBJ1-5,CASSHGDSSNQPQHF,TGTGCCAGCAGCCACGGAGACAGCAGCAATCAGCCCCAGCATTTT
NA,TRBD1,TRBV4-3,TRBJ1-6,CASSRATGTDNSPLHF,TGCGCCAGCAGCCGGGCGACCGGGACAGATAATTCACCCCTCCACTTT
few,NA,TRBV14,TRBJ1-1,CASSQDRQGNTEAFF,TGTGCCAGCAGCCAAGATCGGCAGGGCAACACTGAAGCTTTCTTT
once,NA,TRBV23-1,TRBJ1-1,CASSPRDTPEAFF,TGCGCCAGCAGTCCCCGGGACACCCCTGAAGCTTTCTTT
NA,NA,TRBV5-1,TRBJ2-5,CASSFDRQSQYF,TGCGCCAGCAGCTTTGACAGACAGTCCCAGTACTTC